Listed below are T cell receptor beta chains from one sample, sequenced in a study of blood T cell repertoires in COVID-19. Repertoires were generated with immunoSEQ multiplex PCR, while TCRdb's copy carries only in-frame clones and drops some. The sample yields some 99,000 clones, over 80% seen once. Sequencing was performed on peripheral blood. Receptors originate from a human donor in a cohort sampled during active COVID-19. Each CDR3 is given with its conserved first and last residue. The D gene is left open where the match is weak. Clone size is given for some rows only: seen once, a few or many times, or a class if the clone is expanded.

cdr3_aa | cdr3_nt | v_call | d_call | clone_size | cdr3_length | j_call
CASSLKTGTSGNEQFF | TGTGCCAGCAGCTTAAAAACGGGGACTAGCGGTAATGAGCAGTTCTTC | TRBV7-3 | TRBD2 | - | 16 | TRBJ2-1
CASSRADRDHNYGYTF | TGTGCCAGCAGCCGGGCAGACAGGGATCATAACTATGGCTACACCTTC | TRBV5-5 | TRBD1 | once | 16 | TRBJ1-2
CSVAGGDGGSPLHF | TGCAGCGTTGCCGGGGGGGATGGGGGGTCACCCCTCCACTTT | TRBV29-1 | - | - | 14 | TRBJ1-6
CASTTGGQPQHF | TGTGCCAGCACCACTGGGGGCCAGCCCCAGCATTTT | TRBV28 | - | - | 12 | TRBJ1-5
CASSIRITGGAVPYGYTF | TGTGCCAGTAGTATCCGGATAACAGGGGGCGCGGTACCCTATGGCTACACCTTC | TRBV19 | TRBD1 | - | 18 | TRBJ1-2
CASKGAVIYEQYF | TGCGCCAGCAAGGGGGCCGTTATCTACGAGCAGTACTTC | TRBV10-2 | TRBD1 | - | 13 | TRBJ2-7
CATSSAGEDTQYF | TGTGCCACCAGCTCCGCAGGGGAAGATACGCAGTATTTT | TRBV24-1 | - | - | 13 | TRBJ2-3
CASSLAVRQGPYEQYF | TGCGCCAGCAGCTTGGCCGTGCGACAGGGTCCCTACGAGCAGTACTTC | TRBV5-1 | TRBD1 | - | 16 | TRBJ2-7
CASSEQGTDTQYF | TGTGCCAGCAGTGAACAGGGCACAGATACGCAGTATTTT | TRBV6-1 | - | once | 13 | TRBJ2-3
CASSVGRFPGNTIYF | TGTGCCAGCAGCGTGGGCAGATTCCCTGGAAACACCATATATTTT | TRBV9 | - | - | 15 | TRBJ1-3
CASSLAFPVSEQFF | TGTGCCAGCAGCTTGGCATTCCCGGTTTCCGAGCAGTTCTTC | TRBV5-6 | - | - | 14 | TRBJ2-1
CASSGIGQGMAEAFF | TGTGCCAGCAGCGGCATTGGACAGGGGATGGCTGAAGCTTTCTTT | TRBV9 | TRBD1 | - | 15 | TRBJ1-1
CASSLRGPNEQFF | TGTGCCAGCAGCTTAAGGGGTCCTAATGAGCAGTTCTTC | TRBV7-2 | - | - | 13 | TRBJ2-1
CASSVDRAWSEQYF | TGTGCCAGCAGCGTGGACAGGGCGTGGAGCGAGCAGTACTTC | TRBV5-6 | TRBD1 | - | 14 | TRBJ2-7
CASSLGRGLNTGELFF | TGTGCCAGCAGCTTAGGCAGGGGCCTGAACACCGGGGAGCTGTTTTTT | TRBV7-9 | - | - | 16 | TRBJ2-2
CASTRDRLAGRDGQYF | TGTGCCAGCACCCGGGACAGACTAGCGGGAAGGGATGGGCAGTACTTC | TRBV2 | TRBD2 | once | 16 | TRBJ2-7
CASSLYGGRNEQYF | TGTGCCAGCAGTTTATATGGCGGGAGGAACGAGCAGTACTTC | TRBV28 | TRBD2 | - | 14 | TRBJ2-7